Below are 19 T cell receptor beta chains sequenced from a single sample in a study of cytomegalovirus exposure and HLA in healthy donors. Some clones are missing from TCRdb's copy, which holds only in-frame ones; the method was immunoSEQ multiplex PCR. Altogether over 200,000 clones are present, roughly 91% being singletons, with the ten largest covering approximately 2%. Specimen: PBMCs. The receptors derive from a woman in her late teens or twenties in good health and CMV-seropositive.

This chain joins TRBV30 and TRBJ1-3; 7 positions match TRBD1. Germline values: CDR1 GTSNPN, CDR2 SVGIG (reference sequence). J lost 3 bases, V lost 3 bases, and 2 bases had no gene match. There are 13 residues in the CDR3. CDR3 coding DNA: TGTGCCTGGAGACAGGGGAATGGAAACACCATATATTTT. Its translation is CAWRQGNGNTIYF. The full variable domain, with the rest looked up from reference TRBV30 and TRBJ1-3, is SQTIHQWPATLVQPVGSPLSLECTVEGTSNPNLYWYRQAAGRGLQLLFYSVGIGQISSEVPQNLSASRPQDRQFILSSKKLLLSDSGFYLCAWRQGNGNTIYFGEGSWLTVV.

This chain joins TRBV5-6 and TRBJ2-7; TRBD1 aligns across 7 bases. The V gene's germline CDR1 is SGHDT and CDR2 YYEEEE. The CDR3 is made up of 15 amino acids. V gave up 2 bases and J gave up 0 bases; unmatched junction bases: 5. CDR3 in amino acids: CASSLMGQYSYEQYF. In nucleotides, the CDR3 is TGTGCCAGCAGCTTAATGGGACAGTACTCCTACGAGCAGTACTTC.

V and J are TRBV13 and TRBJ2-3, with 7 bases fitting TRBD2. The J segment lost 11 bases and the V segment lost 3 bases, leaving 11 bases of the junction unmatched. The CDR3 runs 14 residues. Germline CDR1 and CDR2: PRHDT and FYEKMQ (reference sequence). The CDR3 spells CASSLGRVFPEQYF. CDR3 coding DNA: TGTGCCAGCAGCTTGGGGAGGGTGTTTCCTGAGCAGTATTTT.

V is TRBV14 and J is TRBJ2-1; 7 bases are a match to TRBD2. The germline gives CDR1 SGHDN, CDR2 FVKESK. The CDR3 covers 17 residues. The J segment lost 5 bases and the V segment lost 1 base, leaving 11 bases of the junction unmatched. CDR3 DNA: TGTGCCAGCAGCCAAGTCAGGCTGGCTAGCGGCAACAATGAGCAGTTCTTC. This codes for CASSQVRLASGNNEQFF.

This chain joins TRBV27 and TRBJ1-1; 9 nucleotides align to TRBD1. The length of the CDR3 is 16 residues. Germline CDR1 is MNHEY and CDR2 is SMNVEV (reference sequence). V shed 5 bases, J shed 0 bases, and the junction held 7 bases outside the gene matches. The DNA for the CDR3 is TGTGCCAGCAGTCCCGGGACAGGGTCCATGAACACTGAAGCTTTCTTT. It codes for CASSPGTGSMNTEAFF.

The rearrangement uses TRBV6-1 and TRBJ2-7; D call uncertain. The CDR3 totals 13 residues. Germline V gives CDR1 MNHNS, CDR2 SASEGT. The V gene lost 7 bases and the J gene lost 7 bases, with 17 bases spanning the gap. CDR3 coding DNA: TGTGCCAGCACCCCGAATTTGTCCGAGGAGCAGTACTTC. It encodes CASTPNLSEEQYF.

This clone was seen once. The rearrangement uses TRBV28 and TRBJ1-2; 7 positions match TRBD1. J lost 2 bases, V lost 10 bases, and 7 bases had no gene match. Germline CDR1 reads MDHEN; CDR2 reads SYDVKM. CDR3 length equals 13 residues. The CDR3 spells CATESGQNYGYTF. The CDR3, as DNA: TGTGCCACCGAGTCGGGACAGAACTATGGCTACACCTTC.

This chain links TRBV29-1 with TRBJ1-1; a weak D match, TRBD1 (6 bases). V gave up 4 bases and J gave up 4 bases, with 19 bases separating them. Looked up from germline, CDR1 is SQVTM and CDR2 is ANQGSEA. The CDR3 has 15 amino acids. The CDR3 DNA sequence: TGCAGCGTTGTAAGTGAGTCGAGGGGGTCCACTGAAGCTTTCTTT. Translated, it gives CSVVSESRGSTEAFF.

The V call is TRBV5-4, the J call TRBJ2-1, with unresolved D. V shed 0 bases and J shed 4 bases, with 11 bases lying between them. Looked up from germline, CDR1 is SGHNT and CDR2 is YYREEE (reference sequence). This CDR3 region has 15 residues. CDR3 sequence: CASSLVLSSYNEQFF. CDR3 in DNA: TGTGCCAGCAGCTTGGTACTTTCCTCTTACAATGAGCAGTTCTTC.

The chain combines TRBV11-3 with TRBJ2-7, with D unclear. The CDR3 totals 14 residues. Germline V CDR1 and CDR2: SGHNT, YENEEA. Trimming left V 2 bases short and J 2 bases short, with 10 bases between. The CDR3: CASSLSGATYEQYF. CDR3 bases: TGTGCCAGCAGCTTATCCGGTGCTACCTACGAGCAGTACTTC.

This chain links TRBV5-1 with TRBJ1-3, with D tentatively TRBD1 (5 bases). Trimming cost V 3 bases and J 1 base, with 14 bases left between them. CDR1 and CDR2 from the germline V gene are SGHRS and YFSETQ. The CDR3 contains 16 residues. The CDR3 DNA is TGCGCCAGCAGCTCGGGGGAAGGCAGTTCTGGAAACACCATATATTTT. Translation gives CASSSGEGSSGNTIYF.

By share, this clone counts as medium-sized. The rearrangement joins TRBV6-1 to TRBJ1-5; weak D call: TRBD1 (6 bases). Trimming took off 3 bases at V and 5 bases at J, with 8 bases between the two ends. CDR3 size: 13 residues. CDR1 and CDR2 from the germline V gene are MNHNS and SASEGT. In nucleotides, the CDR3 is TGTGCCAGCAGTGAGGGGGCCCATCAGCCCCAGCATTTT. It yields the protein CASSEGAHQPQHF.

This clone is a singleton in its sample. The J gene is TRBJ2-2, the V gene TRBV21-1; the D call TRBD2 from the table was never checked on the DNA. TRBV21-1 is a recognized pseudogene. The CDR3 is 14 amino acids. The CDR3 is CASSKVRDTGELFF. The DNA of the CDR3 is TGTGCCAGCAGCAAAGTGAGGGACACCGGGGAGCTGTTTTTT.

V is TRBV13 and J is TRBJ2-3; TRBD2 matches at 8 bases. Unmatched junction bases numbered 4, after V lost 1 base and J lost 1 base. CDR1 and CDR2 from the germline V gene are PRHDT and FYEKMQ (reference sequence). The CDR3 is 16 amino acids. CDR3 sequence (DNA): TGTGCCAGCAGCTTAGAGAGTAGCGGGGGCACAGATACGCAGTATTTT. This encodes CASSLESSGGTDTQYF.

The genes are TRBV28 and TRBJ2-7; D is perhaps TRBD2 (5 bases). The CDR3 covers 13 residues. V dropped 9 bases and J dropped 3 bases, with 15 bases sitting between them. Germline V gene lookup returns CDR1 MDHEN and CDR2 SYDVKM. DNA for the CDR3: TGTGCCAGTCGGAGCGGCGGGTACTACGAGCAGTACTTC. Amino acids: CASRSGGYYEQYF.

The rearrangement joins TRBV15 to TRBJ2-7; D may be TRBD2 (6 bases). V lost 5 bases and J lost 0, with 11 bases in between. Germline V CDR1 and CDR2: LNHNV, YYDKDF (reference sequence). The CDR3 sequence is 14 residues long. CDR3 loop: CATSGDWSSYEQYF. CDR3 bases: TGTGCCACCAGCGGGGACTGGAGCTCCTACGAGCAGTACTTC.

V usage is TRBV4-2 and J usage is TRBJ2-7; the D is unclear. With 1 base removed from V and 4 bases from J, the gap between germline ends came to 8 bases. The CDR3 runs to 13 residues. Germline V gene data show CDR1 as LGHNA and CDR2 as YNFKEQ. The CDR3 here is CASSQAGEYEQYF. CDR3 in DNA: TGTGCCAGCAGCCAAGCCGGTGAATACGAGCAGTACTTC.

V is TRBV5-8 and J is TRBJ2-3, with 13 nucleotides matching TRBD2. The CDR3 consists of 17 residues. The V gene end was trimmed by 0 bases and the J gene end by 4 bases; junction bases not matched to a gene: 5. Germline CDR1 SGHTS, CDR2 YDEGEE. CDR3 residues: CASSLVAGLAGPDTQYF. CDR3 sequence (DNA): TGTGCCAGCAGCTTGGTCGCGGGACTAGCGGGACCAGATACGCAGTATTTT. The variable domain in full, completed from reference TRBV5-8 and TRBJ2-3, reads EAGVTQSPTHLIKTRGQQATLRCSPISGHTSVYWYQQALGLGLQFLLWYDEGEERNRGNFPPRFSGRQFPNYSSELNVNALELEDSALYLCASSLVAGLAGPDTQYFGPGTRLTVL.

The genes are TRBV27 and TRBJ2-7, with D perhaps TRBD1 (5 bases). The V gene's germline CDR1 is MNHEY and CDR2 SMNVEV (reference sequence). V lost 4 bases to trimming and J lost 3 bases, with 7 bases between them. The CDR3 has 12 residues. CDR3 coding DNA: TGTGCCAGCAGTTCAGGGTTCTACGAGCAGTACTTC. Protein: CASSSGFYEQYF.